This TCR beta chain was profiled in a study of blood T cell repertoires in COVID-19. Grouping used clinical history reported by participants in a survey and questionnaire. Donors in Cohort 3 counted as recovered after two negative PCRs, clearance, or symptom resolution. The protocol was immunoSEQ multiplex PCR, while the TCRdb copy is restricted to in-frame clones and leaves out a portion. The sample includes 320,000 or so clones, roughly 90% of them seen just once. Only a few counts were recorded for this clone. Germline-derived CDR1 and CDR2 are GTSNPN and SVGIG (reference sequence). V lost 1 base to trimming and J lost 8 bases; unmatched junction nucleotides: 3. CDR3 length: 12 amino acids.

The receptor's source is a woman in her 30s who had recovered from COVID-19. The chain joins TRBV30 to TRBJ1-2; 8 bases match TRBD1. The sample taken for sequencing was PBMCs or T cells enriched from blood (not recorded which). The CDR3 spells CAWSGTGSGYTF. For the CDR3, the DNA is TGTGCCTGGAGTGGGACAGGGTCGGGCTACACCTTC.